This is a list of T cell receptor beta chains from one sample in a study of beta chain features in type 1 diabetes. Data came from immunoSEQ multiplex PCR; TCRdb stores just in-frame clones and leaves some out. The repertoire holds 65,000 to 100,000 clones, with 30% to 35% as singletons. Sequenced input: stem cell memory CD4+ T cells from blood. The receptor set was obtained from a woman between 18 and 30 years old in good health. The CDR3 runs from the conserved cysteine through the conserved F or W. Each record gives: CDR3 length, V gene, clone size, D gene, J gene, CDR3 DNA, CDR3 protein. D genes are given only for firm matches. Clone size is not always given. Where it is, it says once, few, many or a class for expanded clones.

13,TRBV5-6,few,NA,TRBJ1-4,TGTGCCAGCGCGTCGGGTGACGATGGAAAACTGTTTTTT,CASASGDDGKLFF
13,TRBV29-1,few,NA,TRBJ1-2,TGCAGCGTCCAAGTGGGGGCGGGTTATGGCTACACCTTC,CSVQVGAGYGYTF
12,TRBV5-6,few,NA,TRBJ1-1,TGTGCCAGCAGCTTGAGGAGAGAGAAGGCTTTCTTT,CASSLRREKAFF
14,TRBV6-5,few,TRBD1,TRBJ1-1,TGTGCCAGCAGTTCAGATCAGGGGGGCACTGAAGCTTTCTTT,CASSSDQGGTEAFF
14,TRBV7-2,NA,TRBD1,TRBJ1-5,TGTGCCAGCAGCTTCGGACAGGGGGATCAGCCCCAGCATTTT,CASSFGQGDQPQHF
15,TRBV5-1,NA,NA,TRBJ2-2,TGCGCCAGCAGCTTGTCCCAGGCAGGGCCCGGGGAGCTGTTTTTT,CASSLSQAGPGELFF
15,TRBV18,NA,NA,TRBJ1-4,TGTGCCAGCTCACCTAACGGGGAGTCTAATGAAAAACTGTTTTTT,CASSPNGESNEKLFF
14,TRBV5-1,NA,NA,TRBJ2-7,TGCGCCAGCAGTGTGACAGGCATTTCCTACGAGCAGTACTTC,CASSVTGISYEQYF
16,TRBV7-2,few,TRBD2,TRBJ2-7,TGTGCCAGCAGTGATATCACCGGGACTAGGAGGCACGAGCAGTACTTC,CASSDITGTRRHEQYF
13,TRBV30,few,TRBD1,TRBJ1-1,TGTGCCTGGAGGAGGACAGGGGTAGGTGAAGCTTTCTTT,CAWRRTGVGEAFF
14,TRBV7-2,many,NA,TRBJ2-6,TGTGCCAGCAGCTCCGCCTATGGGGCCAACGTCCTGACTTTC,CASSSAYGANVLTF
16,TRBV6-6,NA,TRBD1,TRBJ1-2,TGTGCCAGCAGGGGCCAGGGGGGTCAGGAGCGATATGGCTACACCTTC,CASRGQGGQERYGYTF
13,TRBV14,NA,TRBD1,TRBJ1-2,TGTGCCAGCAGCCAGAGACAGGGTCATGGCTACACCTTC,CASSQRQGHGYTF
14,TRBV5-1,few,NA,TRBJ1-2,TGCGCCAGCAGCCCCGATAACCGAGACTATGGCTACACCTTC,CASSPDNRDYGYTF
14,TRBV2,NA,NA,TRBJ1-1,TGTGCCAGCAGTGTTGGGTGGGGGGTGACTGAAGCTTTCTTT,CASSVGWGVTEAFF
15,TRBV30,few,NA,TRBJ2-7,TGTGCCTGGAGTCCCCCCGGGGGATTAAATGCCGAGCAGTACTTC,CAWSPPGGLNAEQYF
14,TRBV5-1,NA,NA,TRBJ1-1,TGCGCCAGCTCGTCTACGCTGGGGCAGCTTGAAGCTTTCTTT,CASSSTLGQLEAFF
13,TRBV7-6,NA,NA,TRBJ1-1,TGTGCCAGCAGCTTCTACAGGGATTCTGAAGCTTTCTTT,CASSFYRDSEAFF
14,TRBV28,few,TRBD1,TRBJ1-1,TGTGCCAGCAGCTCGGGACAGGGTAACACTGAAGCTTTCTTT,CASSSGQGNTEAFF
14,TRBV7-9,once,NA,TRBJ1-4,TGTGCCAGCAGCTTCCAACCCGGAGGTGAAAAACTGTTTTTT,CASSFQPGGEKLFF
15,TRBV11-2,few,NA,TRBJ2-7,TGTGCCAGCAGCTTAGGATGGCCCTTGTCCTACGAGCAGTACTTC,CASSLGWPLSYEQYF
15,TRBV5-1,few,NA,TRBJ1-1,TGCGCCAGCAGCGGAGGACAGTACATGAACACTGAAGCTTTCTTT,CASSGGQYMNTEAFF
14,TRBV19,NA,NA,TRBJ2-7,TGTGCCAGTAGTATAGACGTGCCCCAGGGAGAGCAGTACTTC,CASSIDVPQGEQYF
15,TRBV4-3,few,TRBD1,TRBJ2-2,TGCGCCAGCAGCCAGGTGGACAGGACCACCGGGGAGCTGTTTTTT,CASSQVDRTTGELFF
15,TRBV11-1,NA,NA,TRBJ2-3,TGTGCCAGCAGCTCCGGTCCGGGAAGGACAGATACGCAGTATTTT,CASSSGPGRTDTQYF
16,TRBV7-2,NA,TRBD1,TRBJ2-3,TGTGCCAGCAGCTTAGAACGGACAGGGAGGACAGATACGCAGTATTTT,CASSLERTGRTDTQYF
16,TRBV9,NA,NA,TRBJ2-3,TGTGCCAGCAGCGTAGGAATCGGCTCGGGGGGCGATACGCAGTATTTT,CASSVGIGSGGDTQYF
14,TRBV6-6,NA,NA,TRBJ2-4,TGTGCCAGCAGCGTCGACGGGATACAGAACATTCAGTACTTC,CASSVDGIQNIQYF
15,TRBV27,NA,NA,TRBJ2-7,TGTGCCAGCAGCAGACGCCTACAGCCCTCCTACGAGCAGTACTTC,CASSRRLQPSYEQYF
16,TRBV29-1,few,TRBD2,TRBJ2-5,TGCAGCGTGGGGGGATCTAGCGGGACCTACCAAGAGACCCAGTACTTC,CSVGGSSGTYQETQYF
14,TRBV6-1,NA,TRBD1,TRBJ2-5,TGTGCCAGCAGTGCTAAGGACAGGGGGGAGACCCAGTACTTC,CASSAKDRGETQYF
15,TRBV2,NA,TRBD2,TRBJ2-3,TGTGCCAGCAGCGCCTCCAGCGGGATTACAGATACGCAGTATTTT,CASSASSGITDTQYF
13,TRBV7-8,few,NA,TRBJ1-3,TGTGCCAGCAGCAGGGGAAGTGGAAACACCATATATTTT,CASSRGSGNTIYF
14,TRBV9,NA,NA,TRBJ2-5,TGTGCCAGCAGCGGAGGAGGGGTCCAAGAGACCCAGTACTTC,CASSGGGVQETQYF
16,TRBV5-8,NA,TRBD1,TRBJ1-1,TGTGCCAGCAGCGACTACAGGGGATTGATAAACACTGAAGCTTTCTTT,CASSDYRGLINTEAFF
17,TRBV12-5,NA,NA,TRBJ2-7,TGTGCTAGTGGTTTGAGGACAACTTCGGACGGGTCCTACGAGCAGTACTTC,CASGLRTTSDGSYEQYF
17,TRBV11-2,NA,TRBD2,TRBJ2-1,TGTGCCAGCAGGATTGATCGGTGGGAGGGCTGGAGTAATGAGCAGTTCTTC,CASRIDRWEGWSNEQFF
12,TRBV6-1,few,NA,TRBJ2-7,TGTGCCAGCAGTTCTCAGGGATACGAGCAGTACTTC,CASSSQGYEQYF
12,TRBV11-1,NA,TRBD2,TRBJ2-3,TGTGCCAGCAGCTTTCTAGCGGGGGAGTCTCGGTGG,CASSFLAGESRW
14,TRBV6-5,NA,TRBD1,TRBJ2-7,TGTGCCAGCAGTTACAACCGACAGGGTTACGAGCAGTACTTC,CASSYNRQGYEQYF
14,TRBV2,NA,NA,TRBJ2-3,TGTGCCAGCAGGGCCGACCGGGGCACAGATACGCAGTATTTT,CASRADRGTDTQYF
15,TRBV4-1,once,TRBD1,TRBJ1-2,TGCGCCAGCAGCCAAGGACAGGGATTACACTATGGCTACACCTTC,CASSQGQGLHYGYTF
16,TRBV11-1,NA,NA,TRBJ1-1,TGTGCCAGCAGCCCCAGGGGTGCGCGTAGGAACACTGAAGCTTTCTTT,CASSPRGARRNTEAFF
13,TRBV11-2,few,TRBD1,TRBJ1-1,TGTGCCAGCAGCTCGATTACAGGGGGAAGTGCTTTCTTT,CASSSITGGSAFF
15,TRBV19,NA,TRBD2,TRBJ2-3,TGTGCCAGTAGACTGCGGGGGGGCATCTCAGATACGCAGTATTTT,CASRLRGGISDTQYF
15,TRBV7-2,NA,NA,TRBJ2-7,TGTGCCAGCAGCTTTGCGGCTAGCCAATCCTACGAGCAGTACTTC,CASSFAASQSYEQYF
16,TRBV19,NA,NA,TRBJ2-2,TGTGCCAGTAGTACCCGCGCCACAGGGTACACCGGGGAGCTGTTTTTT,CASSTRATGYTGELFF
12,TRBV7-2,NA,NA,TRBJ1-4,TGTGCCAGCAGCTTATATAGCGAAAAACTGTTTTTT,CASSLYSEKLFF
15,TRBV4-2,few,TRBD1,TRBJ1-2,TGTGCCAGCAGCCAAGTAAACAGGGGGTACTATGGCTACACCTTC,CASSQVNRGYYGYTF
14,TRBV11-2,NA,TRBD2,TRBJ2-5,TGTGCCAGCAGCAACCTGGGGGGGCAAGAGACCCAGTACTTC,CASSNLGGQETQYF
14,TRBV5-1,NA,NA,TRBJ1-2,TGCGCCAGCAGCTTAGAGGGGGCTAACTATGGCTACACCTTC,CASSLEGANYGYTF
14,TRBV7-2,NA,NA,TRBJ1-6,TGTGCCAGCAGCTTAGTCAAGAGTCGGTCACCCCTCCACTTT,CASSLVKSRSPLHF
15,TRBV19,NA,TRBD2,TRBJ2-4,TGTGCCAGTAAAAGGGCGGGAGTTGACAAAAACATTCAGTACTTC,CASKRAGVDKNIQYF
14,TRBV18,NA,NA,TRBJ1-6,TGTGCCAGCTCACCAGACTCTTATAATTCACCCCTCCACTTT,CASSPDSYNSPLHF
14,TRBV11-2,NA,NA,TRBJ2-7,TGTGCCAGCAGCTTAAATGAGGACAGCTACGAGCAGTACTTC,CASSLNEDSYEQYF
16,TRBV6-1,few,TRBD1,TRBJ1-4,TGTGCCAGCAGTGAAAGGGGGCGGACAGGGAGTGAAAAACTGTTTTTT,CASSERGRTGSEKLFF
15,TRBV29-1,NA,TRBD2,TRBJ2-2,TGCAGCGTCCCGGCCGGGCGGGAGCGCACCGGGGAGCTGTTTTTT,CSVPAGRERTGELFF
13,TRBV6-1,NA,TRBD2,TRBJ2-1,TGTGCCAGCAGTTATTCCTGGAACGGGAGGGCGTTCTTC,CASSYSWNGRAFF
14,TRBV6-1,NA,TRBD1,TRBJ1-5,TGTGCCAGCATCCCTCGGACAGGGGGCCAGCCCCAGCATTTT,CASIPRTGGQPQHF
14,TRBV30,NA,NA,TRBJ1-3,TGTGCCTGTCTTACACGAATCTCTGGAAACACCATATATTTT,CACLTRISGNTIYF